One and the same sample provided the 7 T cell receptor beta chains below, sequenced in a study of blood T cells in healthy people across ages (dated by TCRdb to about 2015). The library relied on 5' RACE. TCRdb lists the instrument as Illumina HiSeq 2500. The second PCR ran for roughly 7 to 12 cycles and used a J-beta primer mix along with a sample-barcoded 5' primer. The public reads were reprocessed in TCRdb via fastp at Q25 and MiXCR, keeping in-frame beta chains. Each entry merges the rows of one CDR3 protein and shows their most common DNA and genes. The sample has 550,000 to 600,000 distinct CDR3 sequences on record, 45% to 55% of them singletons. About 22% of the sample is held by the ten biggest clonotypes. The specimen was blood. These receptors originate from a man older than 75 in good health.

The chain links TRBV20-1 to TRBJ1-6; D may be TRBD1 (5 bases). V lost 5 bases and J lost 7, with 18 bases in between. In germline, CDR1 is DFQATT, CDR2 SNEGSKA (reference sequence). CDR3 length: 15 residues. In DNA, the CDR3 is TGCAGTGCTTTCTCGCCGGGACGGAGAAATTCACCCCTCCACTTT. Translation: CSAFSPGRRNSPLHF.

A few counts support this clonotype. The J gene is TRBJ2-4, the V gene TRBV5-1; unclear D gene. The DNA matches TRBJ2-5 better at its end, which makes the J call doubtful. Germline CDR1 and CDR2: SGHRS and YFSETQ. CDR3 size: 13 residues. This CDR3 is CASSARAGETQYF. In nucleotides, the CDR3 is TGCGCCAGCAGCGCACGCGCCGGAGAGACCCAGTACTTC.

This clonotype was seen a few times. The gene calls are TRBV20-1 and TRBJ2-5; the match to TRBD1 covers 7 bases. This CDR3 comprises 14 residues. V trimming: 4 bases; J trimming: 1 base; junction bases outside the gene matches: 6. Looked up from germline, CDR1 is DFQATT and CDR2 is SNEGSKA (reference sequence). Here the CDR3 DNA reads TGCAGTGCTACGGACAGGCGCCTCCAAGAGACCCAGTACTTC. Protein product: CSATDRRLQETQYF.

Here the CDR3 reads CASSQQGNTGELFF. The DNA for the CDR3 is TGCGCCAGCAGCCAACAGGGGAACACCGGGGAGCTGTTTTTT. The V and J genes are TRBV4-3 and TRBJ2-2; tentatively, D is TRBD1 (5 bases). Germline-derived CDR1 and CDR2 are LGHNA and YSLEER. This CDR3 is 14 amino acids long. Trimming left V 2 bases short and J 1 base short, with 5 bases between.

This clonotype has more than one count but fewer than ten. The chain links TRBV13 to TRBJ2-1, with 8 bases that match TRBD2. This CDR3 has 16 residues. Trimming at V came to 2 bases and at J to 9 bases, leaving 12 bases not matched to a gene. Germline-derived CDR1 and CDR2 are PRHDT and FYEKMQ (reference sequence). The CDR3 region has the DNA TGTGCCAGCAGCTTAACCGGGACTAGGGGCGGGGTTGAGCAGTTCTTC. Translated: CASSLTGTRGGVEQFF.

The V and J genes are TRBV7-9 and TRBJ2-1; D is unclear. The end of the DNA fits TRBJ2-7 better, so the J call may be wrong. In germline, CDR1 is SEHNR, CDR2 FQNEAQ (reference sequence). The length of the CDR3 is 15 residues. CDR3 in DNA: TGTGCCAGCAGCTTTAGCCGGAGCTCCTACAATGAGCAGTACTTC. This sequence encodes CASSFSRSSYNEQYF.

This clonotype was found once. The chain combines TRBV9 with TRBJ2-3, with TRBD1 matching 9 bases. This CDR3 has 17 residues. Trimming took 1 base from V and 4 from J; bases not matched to a gene: 10. The germline V gene encodes CDR1 SGDLS and CDR2 YYNGEE. The CDR3 loop is CASSVRRDRDFADTQYF. The CDR3 DNA follows: TGTGCCAGCAGCGTACGCCGGGACAGGGATTTTGCAGATACGCAGTATTTT.